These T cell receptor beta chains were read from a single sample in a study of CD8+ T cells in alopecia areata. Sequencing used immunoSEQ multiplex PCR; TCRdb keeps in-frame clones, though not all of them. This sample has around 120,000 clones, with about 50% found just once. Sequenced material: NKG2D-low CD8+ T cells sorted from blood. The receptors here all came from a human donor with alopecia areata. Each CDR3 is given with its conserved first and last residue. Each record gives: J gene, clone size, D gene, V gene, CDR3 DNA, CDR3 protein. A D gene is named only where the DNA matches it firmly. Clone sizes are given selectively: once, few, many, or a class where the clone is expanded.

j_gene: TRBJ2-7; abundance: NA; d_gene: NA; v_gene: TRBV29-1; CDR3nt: TGCAGCGTTGAGGGGTGGGGGACACTCACCCGAGGGCAGTACTTC; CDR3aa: CSVEGWGTLTRGQYF
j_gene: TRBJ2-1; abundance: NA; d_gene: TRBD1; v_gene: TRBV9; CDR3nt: TGTGCCAGCGCGGGACAGGGGTTCGATGAGCAGTTCTTC; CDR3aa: CASAGQGFDEQFF
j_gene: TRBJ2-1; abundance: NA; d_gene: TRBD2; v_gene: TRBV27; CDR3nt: TGTGCCAGCAGTTTAAGCGGGGTGTTGAGCAATGAGCAGTTCTTC; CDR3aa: CASSLSGVLSNEQFF
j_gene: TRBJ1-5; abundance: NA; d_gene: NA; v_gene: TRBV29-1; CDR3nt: TGCAGCGTCATCAGTCGAGGAGATCAGCCCCAGCATTTT; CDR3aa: CSVISRGDQPQHF
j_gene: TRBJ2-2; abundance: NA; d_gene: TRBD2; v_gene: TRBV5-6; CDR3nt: TGTGCCAGCAGCTTGGGACTAGCGGAGCCCGGCGGGGAGCTGTTTTTT; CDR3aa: CASSLGLAEPGGELFF
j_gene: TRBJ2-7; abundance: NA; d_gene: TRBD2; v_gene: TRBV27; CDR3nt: TGTGCCAGCAGTTGGCGGGAGGGCCCTCACGAGCAGTACTTC; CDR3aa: CASSWREGPHEQYF
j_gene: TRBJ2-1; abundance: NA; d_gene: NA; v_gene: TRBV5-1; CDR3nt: TGCGCCAGCAGCGCAGGGGGGGATGAGCAGTTCTTC; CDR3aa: CASSAGGDEQFF
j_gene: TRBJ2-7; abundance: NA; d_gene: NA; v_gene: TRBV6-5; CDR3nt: TGTGCCAGCAGTTACGCTAGCGAGTACGAGCAGTACTTC; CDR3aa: CASSYASEYEQYF
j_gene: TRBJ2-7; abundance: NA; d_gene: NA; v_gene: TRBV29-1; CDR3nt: TGCAGCGTGGGGCTCCGCTCCTACGAGCAGTACTTC; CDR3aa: CSVGLRSYEQYF
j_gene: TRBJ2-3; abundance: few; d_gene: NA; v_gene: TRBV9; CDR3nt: TGTGCCAGCAGCGTTGGGGGAGATACGCAGTATTTT; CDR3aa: CASSVGGDTQYF
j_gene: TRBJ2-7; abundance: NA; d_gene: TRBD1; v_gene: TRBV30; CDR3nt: TGTGCCTGGGTCCGGGACAGTACCTACGAGCAGTACTTC; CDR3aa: CAWVRDSTYEQYF